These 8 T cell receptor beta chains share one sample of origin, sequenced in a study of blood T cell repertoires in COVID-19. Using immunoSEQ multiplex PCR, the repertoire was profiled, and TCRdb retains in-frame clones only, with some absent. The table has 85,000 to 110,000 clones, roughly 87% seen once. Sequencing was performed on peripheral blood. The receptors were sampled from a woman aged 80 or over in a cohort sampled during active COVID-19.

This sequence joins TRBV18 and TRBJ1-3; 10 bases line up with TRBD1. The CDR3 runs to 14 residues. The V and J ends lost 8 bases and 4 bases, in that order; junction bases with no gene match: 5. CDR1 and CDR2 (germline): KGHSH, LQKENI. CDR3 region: CASAGQGIGNTIYF. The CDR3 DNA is TGTGCCAGCGCGGGACAGGGGATAGGAAACACCATATATTTT.

The CDR3 loop reads CASSLDRGNEQFF. DNA of the CDR3: TGTGCCAGCAGCTTAGATCGGGGGAATGAGCAGTTCTTC. V and J are TRBV7-2 and TRBJ2-1; weak D call: TRBD2 (6 bases). Germline lookup yields CDR1 SGHTA and CDR2 FQGNSA. The CDR3 sequence is 13 residues long. Trimming pared 1 base from V and 7 bases from J, leaving 8 bases between.

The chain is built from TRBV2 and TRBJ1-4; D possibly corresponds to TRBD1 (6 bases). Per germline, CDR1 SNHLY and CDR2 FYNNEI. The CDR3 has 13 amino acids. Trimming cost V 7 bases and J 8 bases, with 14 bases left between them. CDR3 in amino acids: CASKSQGQEKLFF. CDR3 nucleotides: TGTGCCAGCAAGAGCCAGGGGCAAGAAAAACTGTTTTTT.

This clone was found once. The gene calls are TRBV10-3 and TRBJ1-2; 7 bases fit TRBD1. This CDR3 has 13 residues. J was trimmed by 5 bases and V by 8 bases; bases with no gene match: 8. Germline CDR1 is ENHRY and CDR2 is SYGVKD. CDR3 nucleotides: TGTGCCATCGGATACAGGGGCAGGTATGGCTACACCTTC. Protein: CAIGYRGRYGYTF.

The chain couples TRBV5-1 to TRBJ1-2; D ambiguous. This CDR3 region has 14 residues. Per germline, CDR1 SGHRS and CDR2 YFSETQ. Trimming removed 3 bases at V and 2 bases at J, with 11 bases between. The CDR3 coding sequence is TGCGCCAGCAGCTCAACCAGAGGAAACTATGGCTACACCTTC. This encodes CASSSTRGNYGYTF. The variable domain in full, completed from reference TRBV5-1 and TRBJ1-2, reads KAGVTQTPRYLIKTRGQQVTLSCSPISGHRSVSWYQQTPGQGLQFLFEYFSETQRNKGNFPGRFSGRQFSNSRSEMNVSTLELGDSALYLCASSSTRGNYGYTFGSGTRLTVV.

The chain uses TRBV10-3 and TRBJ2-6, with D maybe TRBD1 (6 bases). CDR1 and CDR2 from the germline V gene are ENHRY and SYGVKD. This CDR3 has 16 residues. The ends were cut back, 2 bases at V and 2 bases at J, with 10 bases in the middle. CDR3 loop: CAISEPRTAGANVLTF. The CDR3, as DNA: TGTGCCATCAGTGAGCCCCGGACAGCTGGGGCCAACGTCCTGACTTTC.

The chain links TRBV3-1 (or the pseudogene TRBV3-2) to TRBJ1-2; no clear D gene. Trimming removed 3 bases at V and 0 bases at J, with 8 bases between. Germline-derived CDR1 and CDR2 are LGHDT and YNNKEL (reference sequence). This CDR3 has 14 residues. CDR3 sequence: CASSQEAANYGYTF. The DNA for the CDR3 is TGTGCCAGCAGCCAGGAGGCTGCTAACTATGGCTACACCTTC.

CDR3: CATRGGSYNEQFF. The CDR3 DNA is TGTGCCACCCGGGGGGGCTCCTACAATGAGCAGTTCTTC. This chain connects TRBV10-3 to TRBJ2-1; TRBD2 agrees at 8 bases. The CDR3 has 13 residues. V lost 10 bases to trimming and J lost 0 bases; unmatched junction nucleotides: 2. CDR1 is ENHRY and CDR2 is SYGVKD in the germline V gene.